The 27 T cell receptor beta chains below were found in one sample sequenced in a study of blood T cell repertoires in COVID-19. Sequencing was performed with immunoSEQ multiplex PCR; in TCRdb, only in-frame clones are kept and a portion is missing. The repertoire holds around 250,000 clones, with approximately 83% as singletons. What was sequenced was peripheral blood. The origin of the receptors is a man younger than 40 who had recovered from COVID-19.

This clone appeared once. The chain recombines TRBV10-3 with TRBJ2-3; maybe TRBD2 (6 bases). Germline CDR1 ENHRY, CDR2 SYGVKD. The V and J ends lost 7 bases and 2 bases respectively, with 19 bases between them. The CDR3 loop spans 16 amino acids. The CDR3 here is CAINSPTGLTTDTQYF. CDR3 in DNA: TGTGCCATCAATAGCCCGACGGGACTCACCACAGATACGCAGTATTTT.

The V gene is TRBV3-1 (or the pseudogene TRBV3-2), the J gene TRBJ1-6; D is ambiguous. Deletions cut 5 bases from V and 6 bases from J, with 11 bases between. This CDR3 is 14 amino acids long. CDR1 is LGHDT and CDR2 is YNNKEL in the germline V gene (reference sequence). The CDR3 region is CASSSDGINSPLHF. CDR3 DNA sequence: TGTGCCAGCAGCTCGGACGGGATTAATTCACCCCTCCACTTT.

The CDR3 protein is CAASTPGQGIGYTF. The CDR3 DNA sequence: TGTGCCGCCTCCACGCCGGGACAGGGTATTGGCTACACCTTC. The chain is built from TRBV6-5 and TRBJ1-2, with 9 positions matching TRBD1. Germline V lookup: CDR1 MNHEY, CDR2 SVGAGI. Trimming cost V 11 bases and J 7 bases; bases outside gene matches: 14. The CDR3 extends over 14 amino acids.

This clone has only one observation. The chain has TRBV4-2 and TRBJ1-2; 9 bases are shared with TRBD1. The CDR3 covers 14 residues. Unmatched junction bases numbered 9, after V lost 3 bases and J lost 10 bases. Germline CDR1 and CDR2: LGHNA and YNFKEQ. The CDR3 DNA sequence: TGTGCCAGCAGCCACCCGGGACAGGGCAGTTTCTACACCTTC. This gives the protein CASSHPGQGSFYTF.

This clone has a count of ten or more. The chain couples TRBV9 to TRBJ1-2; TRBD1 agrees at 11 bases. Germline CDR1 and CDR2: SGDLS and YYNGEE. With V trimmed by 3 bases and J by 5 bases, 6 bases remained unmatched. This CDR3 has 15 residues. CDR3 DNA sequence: TGTGCCAGCAGCGACCGGACAGGGGGCCGTTATGGCTACACCTTC. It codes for CASSDRTGGRYGYTF.

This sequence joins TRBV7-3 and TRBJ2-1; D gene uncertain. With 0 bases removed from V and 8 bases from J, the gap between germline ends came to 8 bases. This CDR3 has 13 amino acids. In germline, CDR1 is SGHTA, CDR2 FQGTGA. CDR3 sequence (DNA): TGTGCCAGCAGCTTAACCCTGGCCCATGAGCAGTTCTTC. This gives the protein CASSLTLAHEQFF.

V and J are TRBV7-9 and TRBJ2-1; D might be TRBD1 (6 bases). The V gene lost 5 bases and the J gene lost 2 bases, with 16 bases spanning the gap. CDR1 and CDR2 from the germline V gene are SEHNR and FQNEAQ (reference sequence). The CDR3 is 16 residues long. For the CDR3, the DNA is TGTGCCAGCAGCCTGGTCCCGGGACATCCCTACAATGAGCAGTTCTTC. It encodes CASSLVPGHPYNEQFF. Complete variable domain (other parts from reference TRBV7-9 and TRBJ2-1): DTGVSQNPRHKITKRGQNVTFRCDPISEHNRLYWYRQTLGQGPEFLTYFQNEAQLEKSRLLSDRFSAERPKGSFSTLEIQRTEQGDSAMYLCASSLVPGHPYNEQFFGPGTRLTVL.

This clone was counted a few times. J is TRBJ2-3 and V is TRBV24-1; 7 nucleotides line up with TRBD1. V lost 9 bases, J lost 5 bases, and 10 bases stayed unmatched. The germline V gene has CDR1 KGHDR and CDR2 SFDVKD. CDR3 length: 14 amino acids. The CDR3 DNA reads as TGTGCCACCGGCCCAGCAGGGGGAGTAGATACGCAGTATTTT. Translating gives CATGPAGGVDTQYF.

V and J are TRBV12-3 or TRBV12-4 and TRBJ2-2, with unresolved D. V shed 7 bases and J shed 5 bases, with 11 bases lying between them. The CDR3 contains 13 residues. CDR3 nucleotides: TGTGCCAGCACTCACACTAAGACCGGGGAGCTGTTTTTT. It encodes CASTHTKTGELFF.

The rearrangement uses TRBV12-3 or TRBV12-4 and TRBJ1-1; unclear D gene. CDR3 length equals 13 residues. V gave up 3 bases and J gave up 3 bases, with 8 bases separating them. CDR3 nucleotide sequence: TGTGCCAGCAGTTTTGCTGAGGACACTGAAGCTTTCTTT. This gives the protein CASSFAEDTEAFF.

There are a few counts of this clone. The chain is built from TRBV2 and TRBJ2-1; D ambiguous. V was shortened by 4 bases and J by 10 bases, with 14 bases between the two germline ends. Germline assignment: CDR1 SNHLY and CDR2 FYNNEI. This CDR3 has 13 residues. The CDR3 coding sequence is TGTGCCAGCAGTGCGTCGAGGCCATCGGAGCAGTTCTTC. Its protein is CASSASRPSEQFF.

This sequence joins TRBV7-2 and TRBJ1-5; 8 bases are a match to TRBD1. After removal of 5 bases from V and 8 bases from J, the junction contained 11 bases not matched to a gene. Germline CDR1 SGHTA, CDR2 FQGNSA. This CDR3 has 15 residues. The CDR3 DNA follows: TGTGCCAGCAGCCTCGGACAGGGCGTTATGGAGCCCCAGCATTTT. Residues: CASSLGQGVMEPQHF.

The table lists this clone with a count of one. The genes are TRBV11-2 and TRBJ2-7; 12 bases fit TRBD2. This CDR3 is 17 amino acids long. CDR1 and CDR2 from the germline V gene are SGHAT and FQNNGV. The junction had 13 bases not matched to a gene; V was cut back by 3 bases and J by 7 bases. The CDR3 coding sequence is TGTGCCAGCAGCTTGGGGATGACTAGCGGGGGCTCCCTTGAGCAGTACTTC. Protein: CASSLGMTSGGSLEQYF.

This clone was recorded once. Here the CDR3 DNA reads TGCAGCGTTGAAGATAGGGGCGGTAGCACAGATACGCAGTATTTT. Translated, it gives CSVEDRGGSTDTQYF. V and J are TRBV29-1 and TRBJ2-3; D is possibly TRBD1 (5 bases). Germline V gene lookup returns CDR1 SQVTM and CDR2 ANQGSEA. This CDR3 is 15 amino acids long. V was clipped by 0 bases and J by 0 bases, with 10 bases between them.

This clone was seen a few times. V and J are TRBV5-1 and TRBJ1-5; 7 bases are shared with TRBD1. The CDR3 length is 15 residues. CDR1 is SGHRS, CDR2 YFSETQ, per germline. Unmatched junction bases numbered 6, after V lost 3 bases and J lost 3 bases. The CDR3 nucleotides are TGCGCCAGCAGCTCCGGGACAGAAGCCAATCAGCCCCAGCATTTT. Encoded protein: CASSSGTEANQPQHF. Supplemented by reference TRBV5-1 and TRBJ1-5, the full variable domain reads KAGVTQTPRYLIKTRGQQVTLSCSPISGHRSVSWYQQTPGQGLQFLFEYFSETQRNKGNFPGRFSGRQFSNSRSEMNVSTLELGDSALYLCASSSGTEANQPQHFGDGTRLSIL.

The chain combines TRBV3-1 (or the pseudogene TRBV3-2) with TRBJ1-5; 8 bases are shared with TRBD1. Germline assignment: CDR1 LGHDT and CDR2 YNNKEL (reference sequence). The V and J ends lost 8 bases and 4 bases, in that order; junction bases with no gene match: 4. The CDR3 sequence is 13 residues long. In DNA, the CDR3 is TGTGCCAGCTCACGGGACAGGAATCAGCCCCAGCATTTT. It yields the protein CASSRDRNQPQHF.

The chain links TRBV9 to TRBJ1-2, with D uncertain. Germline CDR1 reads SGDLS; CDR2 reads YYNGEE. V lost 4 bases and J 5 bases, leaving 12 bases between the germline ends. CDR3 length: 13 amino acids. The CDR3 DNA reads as TGTGCCAGCAGCCCGGGGAGTGATTATGGCTACACCTTC. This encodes CASSPGSDYGYTF.

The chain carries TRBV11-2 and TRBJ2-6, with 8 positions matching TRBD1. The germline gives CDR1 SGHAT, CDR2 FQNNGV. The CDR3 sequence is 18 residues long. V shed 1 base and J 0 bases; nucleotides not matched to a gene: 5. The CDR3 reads CASSLGQGIPSGANVLTF. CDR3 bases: TGTGCCAGCAGCTTAGGACAGGGGATTCCCTCTGGGGCCAACGTCCTGACTTTC.

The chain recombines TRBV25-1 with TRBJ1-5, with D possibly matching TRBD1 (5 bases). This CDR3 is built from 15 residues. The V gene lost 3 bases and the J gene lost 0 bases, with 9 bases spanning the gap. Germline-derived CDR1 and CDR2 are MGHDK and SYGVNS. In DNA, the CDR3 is TGTGCCAGCAGTGAGGGGGGTTATAGCAATCAGCCCCAGCATTTT. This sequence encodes CASSEGGYSNQPQHF.

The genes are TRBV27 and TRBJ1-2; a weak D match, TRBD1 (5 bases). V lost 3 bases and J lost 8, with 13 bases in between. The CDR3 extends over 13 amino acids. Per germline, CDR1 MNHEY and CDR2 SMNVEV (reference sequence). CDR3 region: CASSFLGVGGYTF. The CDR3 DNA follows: TGTGCCAGCAGTTTCCTAGGGGTGGGCGGCTACACCTTC.

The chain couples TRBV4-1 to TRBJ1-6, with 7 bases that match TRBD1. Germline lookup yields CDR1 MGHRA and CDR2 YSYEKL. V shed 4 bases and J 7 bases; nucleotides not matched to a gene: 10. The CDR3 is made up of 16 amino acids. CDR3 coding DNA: TGCGCCAGCAGCCCAGTGGTAAGGGGGCAGAATTCACCCCTCCACTTT. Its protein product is CASSPVVRGQNSPLHF.

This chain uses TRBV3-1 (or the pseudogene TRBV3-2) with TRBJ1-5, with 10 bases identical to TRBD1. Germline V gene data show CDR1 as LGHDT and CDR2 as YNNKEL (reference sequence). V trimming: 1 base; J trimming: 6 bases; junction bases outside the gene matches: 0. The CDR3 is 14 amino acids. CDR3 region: CASSQGTGGQPQHF. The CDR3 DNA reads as TGTGCCAGCAGCCAAGGGACAGGGGGTCAGCCCCAGCATTTT.

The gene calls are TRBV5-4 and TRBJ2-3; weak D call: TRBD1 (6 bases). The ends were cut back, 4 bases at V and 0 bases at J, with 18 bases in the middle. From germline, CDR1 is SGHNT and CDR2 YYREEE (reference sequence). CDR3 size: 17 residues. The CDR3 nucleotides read TGTGCCAGCAGCAAGGACAGCCACCCTACCAGCACAGATACGCAGTATTTT. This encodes CASSKDSHPTSTDTQYF.

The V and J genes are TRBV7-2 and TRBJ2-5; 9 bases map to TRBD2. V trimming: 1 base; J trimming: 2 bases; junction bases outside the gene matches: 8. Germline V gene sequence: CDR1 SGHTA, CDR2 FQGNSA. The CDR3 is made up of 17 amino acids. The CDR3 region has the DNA TGTGCCAGCAGCTTAGGGCGGGGGGGCCCGAATCAAGAGACCCAGTACTTC. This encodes CASSLGRGGPNQETQYF.

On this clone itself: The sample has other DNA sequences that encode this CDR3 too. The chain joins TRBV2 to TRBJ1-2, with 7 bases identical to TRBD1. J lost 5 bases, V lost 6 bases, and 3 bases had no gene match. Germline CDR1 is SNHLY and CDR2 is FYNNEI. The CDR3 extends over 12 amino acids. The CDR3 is CASRGTAYGYTF. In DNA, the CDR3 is TGTGCCAGCAGGGGGACAGCTTATGGCTACACCTTC. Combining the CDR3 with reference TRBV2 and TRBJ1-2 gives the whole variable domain EPEVTQTPSHQVTQMGQEVILRCVPISNHLYFYWYRQILGQKVEFLVSFYNNEISEKSEIFDDQFSVERPDGSNFTLKIRSTKLEDSAMYFCASRGTAYGYTFGSGTRLTVV.

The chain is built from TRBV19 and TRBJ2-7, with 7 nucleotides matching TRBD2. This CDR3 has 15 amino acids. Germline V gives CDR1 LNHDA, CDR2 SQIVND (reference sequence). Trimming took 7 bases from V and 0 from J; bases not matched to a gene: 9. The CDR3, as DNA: TGTGCCAGTAATTACTCCGGGGGGTGCTCCTACGAGCAGTACGTC. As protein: CASNYSGGCSYEQYV.

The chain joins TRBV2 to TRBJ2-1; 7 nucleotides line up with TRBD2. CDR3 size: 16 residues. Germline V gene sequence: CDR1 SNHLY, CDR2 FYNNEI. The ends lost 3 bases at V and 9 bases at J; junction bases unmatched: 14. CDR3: CASSDARGIGEGEQFF. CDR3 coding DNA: TGTGCCAGCAGTGATGCCCGAGGGATCGGGGAGGGTGAGCAGTTCTTC.